The 21 T cell receptor beta chains reported below all come from one sample, sequenced in a study of siplizumab effects on memory and regulatory T cells. This table comes from immunoSEQ multiplex PCR, and its TCRdb copy is limited to in-frame clones, with some not included. The table includes 55,000 to 70,000 clones, more than 85% detected once. Sequences were obtained from CD8+ T cells sorted from blood. These receptors all stem from a human donor in good health.

The chain combines TRBV27 with TRBJ2-7, with a tentative D call TRBD2 (5 bases). Per germline, CDR1 MNHEY and CDR2 SMNVEV (reference sequence). CDR3 length: 13 residues. V was clipped by 6 bases and J by 0 bases, with 9 bases between them. The CDR3 protein is CASSPRVSYEQYF. CDR3 bases: TGTGCCAGCAGCCCGAGGGTCTCCTACGAGCAGTACTTC.

This clone was picked up one time. V gene TRBV27 combines with J gene TRBJ2-3; 16 bases fit TRBD2. V was pared by 6 bases and J by 4 bases, with 7 bases of the junction left unmatched. Germline assignment: CDR1 MNHEY and CDR2 SMNVEV (reference sequence). This CDR3 is built from 17 residues. Here the CDR3 reads CASSQEGTSGRADTQYF. CDR3 DNA sequence: TGTGCCAGCAGCCAGGAGGGGACTAGCGGGAGGGCAGATACGCAGTATTTT.

This clone has only a few counts. CDR3 nucleotides: TGCGCCAGCAGCTGGGGGTCCGGCAATGAGCAGTTCTTC. Translation: CASSWGSGNEQFF. This chain links TRBV5-1 with TRBJ2-1; D assignment may be TRBD1 or TRBD2 (5 bases each). With 3 bases removed from V and 6 bases from J, the gap between germline ends came to 10 bases. The CDR3 sequence is 13 residues long. Looked up from germline, CDR1 is SGHRS and CDR2 is YFSETQ.

V usage is TRBV28 and J usage is TRBJ2-5, with D perhaps given as TRBD1 or TRBD2 (6 bases each). The CDR3 spans 18 residues. In germline, CDR1 is MDHEN, CDR2 SYDVKM. V was shortened by 6 bases and J by 5 bases, with 28 bases between the two germline ends. The CDR3 is CASSPNRGRGGGRETQYF. CDR3 nucleotide sequence: TGTGCCAGCAGCCCCAATCGGGGGCGCGGAGGGGGGAGGGAGACCCAGTACTTC.

This chain uses TRBV7-3 with TRBJ2-1; 15 positions agree with TRBD2. Germline V gives CDR1 SGHTA, CDR2 FQGTGA. The CDR3 is 15 residues long. V was clipped by 5 bases and J by 6 bases; unmatched bases: 2. The CDR3, as DNA: TGTGCCAGCAGCACGGGACTAGCGGGAGGCAATGAGCAGTTCTTC. As protein: CASSTGLAGGNEQFF.

CDR3 DNA sequence: TGTGCCAGCAGCTTAGGTCGTGGGTATGAGCAGTTCTTC. Amino acids: CASSLGRGYEQFF. V gene TRBV7-9 combines with J gene TRBJ2-1; D gene unclear. The germline CDR1 and CDR2 sequences are SEHNR and FQNEAQ (reference sequence). The CDR3 has 13 amino acids. V shed 1 base and J shed 8 bases, with 9 bases lying between them.

The table lists this clone with a count of one. The chain carries TRBV7-8 and TRBJ2-7, with 9 bases matching TRBD1. Germline V gene data show CDR1 as SGHVS and CDR2 as FQNEAQ. The CDR3 length is 14 residues. Trimming took 3 bases from V and 4 from J; bases not matched to a gene: 4. CDR3: CASSFLDRGYEQYF. The CDR3 coding sequence is TGTGCCAGCAGCTTCCTGGACAGGGGTTACGAGCAGTACTTC.

V gene TRBV5-1 combines with J gene TRBJ1-4; 7 bases fit TRBD1. V gave up 0 bases and J gave up 13 bases; unmatched junction bases: 6. The germline V gene has CDR1 SGHRS and CDR2 YFSETQ. The CDR3 is made up of 13 amino acids. The CDR3 bases are TGCGCCAGCAGCTTGGACCGGGACAGATTACTGTTTTTT. Its translation: CASSLDRDRLLFF. Full variable domain (remainder filled in from reference TRBV5-1 and TRBJ1-4): KAGVTQTPRYLIKTRGQQVTLSCSPISGHRSVSWYQQTPGQGLQFLFEYFSETQRNKGNFPGRFSGRQFSNSRSEMNVSTLELGDSALYLCASSLDRDRLLFFGSGTQLSVL.

The CDR3 loop is CASSAWSSVTGELFF. The CDR3 DNA is TGTGCCAGCAGCGCCTGGTCTAGCGTTACCGGGGAGCTGTTTTTT. This sequence joins TRBV2 and TRBJ2-2, with D perhaps TRBD2 (6 bases). CDR1 SNHLY and CDR2 FYNNEI come from the germline V gene. The CDR3 consists of 15 residues. Trimming pared 6 bases from V and 5 bases from J, leaving 16 bases between.

V gene TRBV7-9 combines with J gene TRBJ2-7; D uncertain. The V gene's germline CDR1 is SEHNR and CDR2 FQNEAQ (reference sequence). Trimming took 0 bases from V and 12 from J, leaving 15 bases between them. This CDR3 spans 13 amino acids. Here the CDR3 DNA reads TGTGCCAGCAGCTTAGCGGGTCTGGATGCCCGGTACTTC. It specifies CASSLAGLDARYF.

The chain uses TRBV4-1 and TRBJ2-2; 12 bases are a match to TRBD2. The CDR3 length is 16 residues. J was trimmed by 5 bases and V by 2 bases; bases with no gene match: 3. Germline V gene sequence: CDR1 MGHRA, CDR2 YSYEKL. The CDR3 nucleotides are TGCGCCAGCAGCCAACTAGCGGGAGGGCCAACCGGGGAGCTGTTTTTT. Its translation is CASSQLAGGPTGELFF.

This clone was counted between two and nine times. The V call is TRBV9, the J call TRBJ1-3; 8 bases fit TRBD1. The ends lost 1 base at V and 2 bases at J; junction bases unmatched: 2. The CDR3 loop spans 15 amino acids. Germline CDR1 SGDLS, CDR2 YYNGEE. CDR3 residues: CASSVLTGAGNTIYF. CDR3 in DNA: TGTGCCAGCAGCGTATTGACAGGGGCTGGAAACACCATATATTTT. The variable domain in full, completed from reference TRBV9 and TRBJ1-3, reads DSGVTQTPKHLITATGQRVTLRCSPRSGDLSVYWYQQSLDQGLQFLIQYYNGEERAKGNILERFSAQQFPDLHSELNLSSLELGDSALYFCASSVLTGAGNTIYFGEGSWLTVV.

The V gene is TRBV10-1, the J gene TRBJ2-1, with D unclear. This CDR3 comprises 12 residues. Germline CDR1 WNHNN, CDR2 SYGVQD (reference sequence). Deletions cut 2 bases from V and 4 bases from J, with 3 bases between. This CDR3 is CASSEGYNEQFF. In DNA, the CDR3 is TGCGCCAGCAGTGAGGGTTACAATGAGCAGTTCTTC.

This rearrangement joins TRBV9 to TRBJ2-7; D gene ambiguous. The CDR3 length is 15 residues. Per germline, CDR1 SGDLS and CDR2 YYNGEE. V gave up 2 bases and J gave up 3 bases, with 15 bases separating them. In DNA form, the CDR3 reads TGTGCCAGCAGCGTGTTGCCTCGAACAGACTACGAGCAGTACTTC. It specifies CASSVLPRTDYEQYF.

The V and J genes are TRBV4-2 and TRBJ2-2, with D unresolved. Germline loops: CDR1 LGHNA, CDR2 YNFKEQ. V shed 1 base and J shed 7 bases, with 1 base lying between them. This CDR3 contains 11 residues. CDR3 coding DNA: TGTGCCAGCAGCCAAGTCGGGGAGCTGTTTTTT. This codes for CASSQVGELFF.

The chain is built from TRBV28 and TRBJ1-2, with D maybe TRBD1 (5 bases). The CDR3 totals 15 residues. Germline V lookup: CDR1 MDHEN, CDR2 SYDVKM. V was shortened by 8 bases and J by 2 bases, with 18 bases between the two germline ends. Written as DNA, the CDR3 is TGTGCCAGCCTTTCACCGGGGGTCGGGAACTATGGCTACACCTTC. Protein sequence: CASLSPGVGNYGYTF.

This chain uses TRBV9 with TRBJ2-3; D is unresolved. Germline loops: CDR1 SGDLS, CDR2 YYNGEE. Trimming shortened V by 0 bases and J by 4 bases, and 9 bases separated the two germline ends. CDR3 length equals 14 residues. CDR3 amino acids: CASSVAGSADTQYF. The CDR3 nucleotides read TGTGCCAGCAGCGTAGCTGGTAGTGCAGATACGCAGTATTTT. The full variable domain, with the rest looked up from reference TRBV9 and TRBJ2-3, is DSGVTQTPKHLITATGQRVTLRCSPRSGDLSVYWYQQSLDQGLQFLIQYYNGEERAKGNILERFSAQQFPDLHSELNLSSLELGDSALYFCASSVAGSADTQYFGPGTRLTVL.

The chain uses TRBV7-8 and TRBJ2-7; 10 bases map to TRBD2. The CDR3 extends over 15 amino acids. Per the germline V gene, CDR1 is SGHVS and CDR2 is FQNEAQ. After removal of 5 bases from V and 2 bases from J, the junction contained 6 bases not matched to a gene. In DNA, the CDR3 is TGTGCCAGCAGCCCAGGGACTAGCGTCCCCTACGAGCAGTACTTC. This sequence encodes CASSPGTSVPYEQYF.

The V gene is TRBV2, the J gene TRBJ1-4; tentative D call: TRBD1 (5 bases). The CDR3 contains 15 residues. Germline assignment: CDR1 SNHLY and CDR2 FYNNEI. Trimming shortened V by 3 bases and J by 5 bases, and 13 bases separated the two germline ends. CDR3 nucleotides: TGTGCCAGCAGTGATTTAGCCAGGGACAATGAAAAACTGTTTTTT. This gives the protein CASSDLARDNEKLFF. Full variable domain (rest looked up from reference TRBV2 and TRBJ1-4): EPEVTQTPSHQVTQMGQEVILRCVPISNHLYFYWYRQILGQKVEFLVSFYNNEISEKSEIFDDQFSVERPDGSNFTLKIRSTKLEDSAMYFCASSDLARDNEKLFFGSGTQLSVL.

V is TRBV7-9 and J is TRBJ2-7; a weak D match, TRBD2 (6 bases). Germline V gene sequence: CDR1 SEHNR, CDR2 FQNEAQ (reference sequence). Trimming left V 1 base short and J 4 bases short, with 14 bases between. The CDR3 loop spans 15 amino acids. The CDR3 reads CASSLVGGPGYEQYF. DNA of the CDR3: TGTGCCAGCAGCTTAGTCGGGGGTCCGGGATACGAGCAGTACTTC. Filled out from reference TRBV7-9 and TRBJ2-7, the complete variable domain reads DTGVSQNPRHKITKRGQNVTFRCDPISEHNRLYWYRQTLGQGPEFLTYFQNEAQLEKSRLLSDRFSAERPKGSFSTLEIQRTEQGDSAMYLCASSLVGGPGYEQYFGPGTRLTVT.

The chain recombines TRBV4-1 with TRBJ2-3, with unresolved D. The V end was cut by 4 bases, the J end by 3 bases, with 11 bases between. The CDR3 extends over 14 amino acids. Germline V CDR1 and CDR2: MGHRA, YSYEKL. Written as DNA, the CDR3 is TGCGCCAGCAGCCCAGATGTAGAGACAGATACGCAGTATTTT. This codes for CASSPDVETDTQYF.